This record looks at one TCR beta chain sequence and its context. The antigen remains unidentified. The repertoire was sequenced with immunoSEQ multiplex PCR; TCRdb's copy has only in-frame clones and lacks some. Of fewer than 140,000 clones in the sample, approximately 81% are singletons; the top ten hold roughly 2.5%. The source of the sample is a study of radiotherapy plus CTLA-4 blockade in lung cancer. Study information: Objective response rate was over 15%; disease control rate, 25% to 35%.

Study-level findings and limits: Some TCR clones had been derived from tumors. These clones expanded in peripheral blood after radiotherapy plus ipilimumab. Interferon-beta and early blood T cell clone dynamics reportedly predicted response best.

Germline CDR1 and CDR2: MNHNY and SVGAGI (reference sequence). V lost 5 bases and J lost 7, with 15 bases in between. The CDR3 extends over 14 amino acids. CTLA-4 blockade with ipilimumab, together with focal radiation, was given to patients with chemo-refractory metastatic non-small-cell lung cancer. Here the sequenced sample was peripheral blood, taken from a patient treated with radiotherapy plus ipilimumab. The source of this sequence is a human donor with non-small cell lung cancer that progressed on radiotherapy plus ipilimumab. Some clones in this sample may be carry-over from other donors' samples. The V and J genes are TRBV6-6 and TRBJ1-5, with D possibly being TRBD1 (6 bases). The CDR3 sequence is CASSPGGGGQPQHF. In nucleotides, the CDR3 is TGTGCCAGCAGTCCGGGGGGCGGAGGGCAGCCCCAGCATTTT.